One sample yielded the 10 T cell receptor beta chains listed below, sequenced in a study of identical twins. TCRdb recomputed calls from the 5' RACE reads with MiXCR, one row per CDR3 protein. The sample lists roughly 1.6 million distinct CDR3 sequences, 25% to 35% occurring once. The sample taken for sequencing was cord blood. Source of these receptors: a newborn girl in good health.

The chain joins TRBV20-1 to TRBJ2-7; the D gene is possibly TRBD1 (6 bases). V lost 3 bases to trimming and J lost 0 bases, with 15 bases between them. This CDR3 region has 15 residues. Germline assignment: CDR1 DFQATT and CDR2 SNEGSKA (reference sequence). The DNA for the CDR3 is TGCAGTGCTAGGGGTCAGGGGCGCCCCTCCTACGAGCAGTACTTC. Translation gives CSARGQGRPSYEQYF.

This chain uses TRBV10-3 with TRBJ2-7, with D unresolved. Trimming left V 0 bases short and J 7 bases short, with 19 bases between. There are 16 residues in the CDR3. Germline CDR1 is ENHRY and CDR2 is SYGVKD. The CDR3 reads CAISESSWKEYNEQYF. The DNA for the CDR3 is TGTGCCATCAGTGAGTCGTCATGGAAGGAGTACAATGAGCAGTACTTC.

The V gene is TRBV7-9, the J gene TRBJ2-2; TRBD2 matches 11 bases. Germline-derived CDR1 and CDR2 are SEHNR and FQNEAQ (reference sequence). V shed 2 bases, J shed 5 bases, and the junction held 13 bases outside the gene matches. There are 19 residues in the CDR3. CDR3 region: CASSLSQGRLAGKTGELFF. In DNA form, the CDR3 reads TGTGCCAGCAGCTTATCCCAGGGAAGACTAGCGGGGAAAACCGGGGAGCTGTTTTTT.

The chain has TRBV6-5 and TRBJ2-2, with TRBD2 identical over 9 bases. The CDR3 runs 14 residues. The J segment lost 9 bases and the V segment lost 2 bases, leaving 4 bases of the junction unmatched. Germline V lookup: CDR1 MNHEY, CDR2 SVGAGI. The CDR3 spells CASSYPGTSRELFF. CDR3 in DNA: TGTGCCAGCAGTTACCCAGGGACTAGCAGGGAGCTGTTTTTT.

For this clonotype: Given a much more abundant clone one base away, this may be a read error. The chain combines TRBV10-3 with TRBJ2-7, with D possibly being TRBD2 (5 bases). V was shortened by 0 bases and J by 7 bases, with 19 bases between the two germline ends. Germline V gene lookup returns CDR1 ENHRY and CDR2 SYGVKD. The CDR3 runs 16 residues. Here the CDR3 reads CAISESVLAPYNEQYF. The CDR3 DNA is TGTGCCATCAGTGAGTCAGTGCTAGCCCCCTACAATGAGCAGTACTTC.

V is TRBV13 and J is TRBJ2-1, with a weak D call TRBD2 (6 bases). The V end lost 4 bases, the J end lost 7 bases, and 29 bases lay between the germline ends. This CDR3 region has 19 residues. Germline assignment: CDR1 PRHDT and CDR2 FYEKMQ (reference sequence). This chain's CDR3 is CASSSLWVREPARGNEQFF. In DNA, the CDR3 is TGTGCCAGCAGCTCCTTGTGGGTACGGGAGCCCGCCCGGGGGAATGAGCAGTTCTTC.

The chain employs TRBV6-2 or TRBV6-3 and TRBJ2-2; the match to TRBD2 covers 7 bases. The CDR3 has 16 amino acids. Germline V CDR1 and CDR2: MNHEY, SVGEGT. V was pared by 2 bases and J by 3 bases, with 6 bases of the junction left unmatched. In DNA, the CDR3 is TGTGCCAGCAGTTACCCTCCGGGACTATACACCGGGGAGCTGTTTTTT. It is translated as CASSYPPGLYTGELFF.

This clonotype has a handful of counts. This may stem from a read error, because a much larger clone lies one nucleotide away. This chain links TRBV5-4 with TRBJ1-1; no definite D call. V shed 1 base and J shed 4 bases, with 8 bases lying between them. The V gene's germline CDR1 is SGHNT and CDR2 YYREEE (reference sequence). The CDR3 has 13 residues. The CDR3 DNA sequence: TGTGCCAGCAGCTTGAACGGCGGCACTGAAGCTTTCTTT. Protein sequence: CASSLNGGTEAFF.

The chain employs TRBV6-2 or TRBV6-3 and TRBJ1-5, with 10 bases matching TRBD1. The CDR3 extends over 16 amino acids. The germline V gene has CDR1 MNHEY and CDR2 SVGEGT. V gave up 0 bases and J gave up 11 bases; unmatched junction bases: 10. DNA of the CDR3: TGTGCCAGCAGTTACTCCGGGACAGGGGCTCAGGGGACCCAGCATTTT. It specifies CASSYSGTGAQGTQHF.

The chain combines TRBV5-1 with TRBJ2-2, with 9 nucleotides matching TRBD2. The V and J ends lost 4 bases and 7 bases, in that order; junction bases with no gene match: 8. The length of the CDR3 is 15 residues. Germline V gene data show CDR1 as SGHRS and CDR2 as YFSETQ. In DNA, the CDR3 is TGCGCCAGCAGCCATCGGACTAGCGAGGGCGGGGAGCTGTTTTTT. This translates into CASSHRTSEGGELFF.